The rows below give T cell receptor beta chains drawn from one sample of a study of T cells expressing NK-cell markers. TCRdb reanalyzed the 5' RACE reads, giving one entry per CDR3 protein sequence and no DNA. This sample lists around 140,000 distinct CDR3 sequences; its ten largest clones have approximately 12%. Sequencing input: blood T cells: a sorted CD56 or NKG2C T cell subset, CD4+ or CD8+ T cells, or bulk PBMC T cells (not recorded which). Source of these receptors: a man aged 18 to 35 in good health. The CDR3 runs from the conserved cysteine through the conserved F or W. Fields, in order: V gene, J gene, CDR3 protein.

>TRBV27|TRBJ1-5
CASSRQNNQPQHF
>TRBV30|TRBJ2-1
CAWSVRLAGEGEQFF
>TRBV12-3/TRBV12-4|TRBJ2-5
CASSSGSSTLSETQYF
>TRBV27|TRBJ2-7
CASSTLAGDYEQYF
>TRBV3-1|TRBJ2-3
CASSQDRDGIRTDTQYF
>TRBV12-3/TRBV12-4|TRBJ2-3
CASSRPTGGLTDTQYF
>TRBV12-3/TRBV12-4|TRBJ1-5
CASSTGGSNQPQHF
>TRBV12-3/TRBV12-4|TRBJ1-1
CASTSSGGAFF
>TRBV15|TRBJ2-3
CATSVPGIKTDTQYF
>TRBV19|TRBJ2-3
CASSIADATDTQYF
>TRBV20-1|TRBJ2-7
CSAKPRDLYEQYF
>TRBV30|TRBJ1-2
CAWRDSEGIYGYTF
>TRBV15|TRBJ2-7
CATSRVGADEQYF
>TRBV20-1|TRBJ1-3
CSARDHRGPGNTIYF
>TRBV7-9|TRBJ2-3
CASSLERELGTDTQYF
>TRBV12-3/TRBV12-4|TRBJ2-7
CASSLELYEQYF
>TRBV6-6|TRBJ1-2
CASSYGTDYGYTF
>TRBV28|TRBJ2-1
CASRPTGTGKFGEQFF
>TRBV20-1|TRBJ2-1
CSASLSGYNEQFF
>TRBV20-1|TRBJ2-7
CSATSAGTREYEQYF
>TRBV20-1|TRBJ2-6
CSARGYGSGANVLTF
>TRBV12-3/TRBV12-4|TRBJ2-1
CASSSQRYNEQFF
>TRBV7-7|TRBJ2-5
CASSFRDTGFWETQYF
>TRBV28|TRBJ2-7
CASSLIAGATFEQYF
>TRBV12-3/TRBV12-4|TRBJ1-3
CASSLWDLSGNTIYF
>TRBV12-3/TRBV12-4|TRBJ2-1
CASSWETGADNEQFF
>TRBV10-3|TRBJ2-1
CAISVEGNEQFF
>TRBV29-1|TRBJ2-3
CSVVSGSPPNTDTQYF
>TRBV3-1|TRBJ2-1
CASSHQFGAKGYDNEQFF
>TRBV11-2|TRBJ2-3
CASSASTGSYTDTQYF
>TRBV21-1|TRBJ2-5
CASSKAVGRYETQYF
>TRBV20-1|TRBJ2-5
CSARVAEYQETQYF
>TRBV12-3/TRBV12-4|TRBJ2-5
CASSRSGRALETQYF
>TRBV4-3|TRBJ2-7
CASSQGVSPGYEQYF
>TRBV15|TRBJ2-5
CATSMVSEKETQYF
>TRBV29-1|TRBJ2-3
CSVVSGSTDTQYF
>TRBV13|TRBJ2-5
CASSLRSALQETQDF
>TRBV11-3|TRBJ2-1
CASSLLRSGRGLNEQFF
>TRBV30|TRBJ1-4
CAWSRGQGNEKLFF
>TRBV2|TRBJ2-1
CASSTVGPSSYNEQFF
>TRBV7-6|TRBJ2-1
CASSLIGGPLAGVREQFF
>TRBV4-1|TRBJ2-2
CASSQDTGGLAANTGELFF
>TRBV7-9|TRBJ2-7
CASSSPVNREAYEQYF
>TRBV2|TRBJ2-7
CASSGSKLASSYEQYF
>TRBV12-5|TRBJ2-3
CASGLVRLDTQYF
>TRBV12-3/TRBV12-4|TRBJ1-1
CASSLFVWGLDTEAFF
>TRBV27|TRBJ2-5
CASSLSGSETQYF
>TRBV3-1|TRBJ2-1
CASSQDEDDNEQFF